The 32 T cell receptor beta chains presented below share a single source sample, sequenced in a study of T cell clones after liver transplantation. Profiled with immunoSEQ multiplex PCR; TCRdb holds only in-frame clones, not every one. The data contain 65,000 to 80,000 clones, 75% to 90% of them singletons. Sequences were derived from CD4+ T cells from blood, sampled at the 22-month timepoint. These receptors all stem from a human patient who received a liver transplant. Some T cells could come from the graft donor.

The rearrangement links TRBV5-1 to TRBJ2-2; D remains unclear. The V gene lost 7 bases and the J gene lost 5 bases, with 9 bases spanning the gap. The CDR3 totals 12 residues. Germline CDR1 reads SGHRS; CDR2 reads YFSETQ. This chain's CDR3 is CASAVDTGELFF. The CDR3 DNA reads as TGCGCCAGCGCTGTGGATACCGGGGAGCTGTTTTTT.

The J gene is TRBJ2-7, the V gene TRBV25-1; D possibly corresponds to TRBD2 (6 bases). Per the germline V gene, CDR1 is MGHDK and CDR2 is SYGVNS. The ends were cut back, 4 bases at V and 0 bases at J, with 10 bases in the middle. This CDR3 has 14 amino acids. CDR3: CASSGTKSSYEQYF. Written as DNA, the CDR3 is TGTGCCAGCAGTGGGACTAAGAGCTCCTACGAGCAGTACTTC.

J is TRBJ2-1 and V is TRBV28; a weak D match, TRBD1 (6 bases). The CDR3 spans 15 residues. Between the trimmed V and J ends, which lost 1 base and 7 bases, there was a span of 14 bases. Germline V gene lookup returns CDR1 MDHEN and CDR2 SYDVKM. The CDR3 is CASSLLASRGNEQFF. For the CDR3, the DNA is TGTGCCAGCAGTTTATTAGCTAGCAGGGGAAATGAGCAGTTCTTC.

This clone was observed a single time. The chain employs TRBV25-1 and TRBJ2-3; D is unclear. CDR1 and CDR2 (germline): MGHDK, SYGVNS. The CDR3 has 15 amino acids. Trimming pared 4 bases from V and 0 bases from J, leaving 11 bases between. CDR3 sequence (DNA): TGTGCCAGCAGTGCAGGAGTAACTAGCACAGATACGCAGTATTTT. Translated, it gives CASSAGVTSTDTQYF.

This clone was seen more than once but under ten times. The genes are TRBV2 and TRBJ1-2, with TRBD1 matching over 8 bases. The germline gives CDR1 SNHLY, CDR2 FYNNEI. The CDR3 extends over 15 amino acids. V was pared by 5 bases and J by 8 bases, with 13 bases of the junction left unmatched. CDR3 bases: TGTGCCAGCAGTCCCCGCCTCGACAGGGGCGGGGGCTACACCTTC. It encodes CASSPRLDRGGGYTF.

CDR3 nucleotides: TGTGCCAGCAGCGTAGATCGTCTAGCGAAGACAGAGACCCAGTACTTC. As protein: CASSVDRLAKTETQYF. The chain has TRBV9 and TRBJ2-5; D is possibly TRBD2 (6 bases). V was pared by 0 bases and J by 4 bases, with 16 bases between. This CDR3 has 16 residues. The V gene's germline CDR1 is SGDLS and CDR2 YYNGEE.

The chain links TRBV7-3 to TRBJ2-7; no definite D call. The ends were cut back, 5 bases at V and 7 bases at J, with 15 bases in the middle. This CDR3 region has 13 residues. CDR1 and CDR2 from the germline V gene are SGHTA and FQGTGA. CDR3 DNA sequence: TGTGCCAGCAGCACAAATCGGGCGAGGGAGCAGTACTTC. As protein: CASSTNRAREQYF.

The chain recombines TRBV7-9 with TRBJ2-1, with D unresolved. CDR3 length: 12 residues. Germline CDR1 and CDR2: SEHNR and FQNEAQ (reference sequence). V lost 3 bases, J lost 12 bases, and 12 bases lay in between. The CDR3 DNA follows: TGTGCCAGCAGCTTCCCTGACTCCGGGCAGTTCTTC. Translation: CASSFPDSGQFF.

The CDR3 nucleotides are TGTGCCAGCAGTGGACAGCCTCAAGAGACCCAGTACTTC. This encodes CASSGQPQETQYF. The rearrangement links TRBV2 to TRBJ2-5; possibly TRBD1 for D (5 bases). Germline assignment: CDR1 SNHLY and CDR2 FYNNEI. The germline V and J ends were trimmed by 4 bases and 2 bases, with 8 bases remaining between them. CDR3 size: 13 residues.

This clone was counted a few times. The chain combines TRBV28 with TRBJ2-2; D unclear. The germline V gene has CDR1 MDHEN and CDR2 SYDVKM. The CDR3 has 11 amino acids. Trimming took 5 bases from V and 6 from J, leaving 4 bases between them. Written as DNA, the CDR3 is TGTGCCAGCAGTACTCCCGGGGAGCTGTTTTTT. Translation: CASSTPGELFF.

The V and J genes are TRBV6-1 and TRBJ2-7, with 11 nucleotides matching TRBD2. Per the germline V gene, CDR1 is MNHNS and CDR2 is SASEGT. The length of the CDR3 is 14 residues. After removal of 4 bases from V and 3 bases from J, the junction contained 2 bases not matched to a gene. CDR3 in DNA: TGTGCCAGCAGTGTACTAGCGGGGGACTACGAGCAGTACTTC. Translating gives CASSVLAGDYEQYF.

This rearrangement joins TRBV27 to TRBJ1-5; 9 bases agree with TRBD1. The junction had 7 bases not matched to a gene; V was cut back by 6 bases and J by 7 bases. Per the germline V gene, CDR1 is MNHEY and CDR2 is SMNVEV (reference sequence). This CDR3 is 14 amino acids long. CDR3 coding DNA: TGTGCCAGCAGGATCCGGGACAGGGTCCAGCCCCAGCATTTT. Translating it yields CASRIRDRVQPQHF.

The J gene is TRBJ1-4, the V gene TRBV25-1; 9 nucleotides match TRBD1. CDR1 and CDR2 (germline): MGHDK, SYGVNS. V dropped 2 bases and J dropped 8; count of bases not matched to a gene: 3. This CDR3 comprises 14 residues. The CDR3 spells CASSEGQGWEKLFF. In DNA, the CDR3 is TGTGCCAGCAGTGAAGGACAGGGGTGGGAAAAACTGTTTTTT.

This chain links TRBV4-1 with TRBJ1-2; D remains unclear. V lost 1 base to trimming and J lost 4 bases, with 7 bases between them. Germline CDR1 MGHRA, CDR2 YSYEKL. The CDR3 runs 13 residues. CDR3 amino acids: CASSQGQSYGYTF. The CDR3 coding sequence is TGCGCCAGCAGCCAAGGGCAGAGCTATGGCTACACCTTC.

The gene calls are TRBV6-5 and TRBJ2-4; a possible D gene is TRBD1 (6 bases). The V gene lost 2 bases and the J gene lost 5 bases, with 13 bases spanning the gap. The CDR3 is made up of 15 amino acids. Germline lookup yields CDR1 MNHEY and CDR2 SVGAGI. The CDR3 loop reads CASSYQQGGQNIQYF. CDR3 in DNA: TGTGCCAGCAGTTACCAACAGGGCGGTCAAAACATTCAGTACTTC.

J is TRBJ2-7 and V is TRBV7-2, with 10 nucleotides matching TRBD2. The junction had 4 bases not matched to a gene; V was cut back by 7 bases and J by 1 base. Germline CDR1 and CDR2: SGHTA and FQGNSA. The CDR3 has 14 residues. CDR3 residues: CASKPGLASYEQYF. The CDR3 DNA sequence: TGTGCCAGCAAACCGGGACTAGCGTCCTACGAGCAGTACTTC.

This clone appeared a single time. This chain joins TRBV27 and TRBJ1-2; TRBD1 is a possible D gene (5 bases). Germline CDR1 MNHEY, CDR2 SMNVEV (reference sequence). This CDR3 contains 13 residues. Trimming stripped 3 bases from V and 2 bases from J, with 7 bases between. CDR3 sequence reads: CASSLGENYGYTF. Written as DNA, the CDR3 is TGTGCCAGCAGTTTGGGGGAGAACTATGGCTACACCTTC.

The rearrangement links TRBV28 to TRBJ1-4; TRBD1 matches at 7 bases. Trimming removed 2 bases from V and 7 bases from J; junction bases left unmatched: 7. This CDR3 region has 15 residues. Looked up from germline, CDR1 is MDHEN and CDR2 is SYDVKM. The CDR3 sequence: CASSLGGRGGEKLFF. The CDR3, as DNA: TGTGCCAGCAGTTTAGGTGGCAGGGGGGGTGAAAAACTGTTTTTT.

The chain is built from TRBV20-1 and TRBJ1-1, with D unresolved. The germline gives CDR1 DFQATT, CDR2 SNEGSKA (reference sequence). Trimming removed 5 bases at V and 8 bases at J, with 12 bases between. CDR3 length: 11 residues. The CDR3 protein is CSASWFPEAFF. CDR3 coding DNA: TGCAGTGCTTCGTGGTTCCCAGAAGCTTTCTTT.

This clone turned up a few times. The chain joins TRBV28 to TRBJ1-5; D is unclear. Trimming cost V 6 bases and J 7 bases, with 10 bases left between them. This CDR3 comprises 12 residues. CDR1 MDHEN and CDR2 SYDVKM come from the germline V gene. Written as DNA, the CDR3 is TGTGCCAGCAGCCCCCCGACACAGCCCCAGCATTTT. Its protein product is CASSPPTQPQHF.

The V gene is TRBV19, the J gene TRBJ1-5; unclear D gene. The CDR3 contains 15 residues. Trimming removed 3 bases at V and 2 bases at J, with 11 bases between. CDR1 and CDR2 (germline): LNHDA, SQIVND (reference sequence). The CDR3 sequence: CASSIAGGGNQPQHF. Here the CDR3 DNA reads TGTGCCAGTAGTATTGCAGGTGGCGGCAATCAGCCCCAGCATTTT.

The genes are TRBV28 and TRBJ2-1; 8 nucleotides align to TRBD2. The CDR3 consists of 19 residues. CDR1 MDHEN and CDR2 SYDVKM come from the germline V gene. The V gene end was trimmed by 3 bases and the J gene end by 0 bases; junction bases not matched to a gene: 13. CDR3 coding DNA: TGTGCCAGCAGTTTTCTGGGCGGGAGGTTTGAGAACTCCTACAATGAGCAGTTCTTC. Translation gives CASSFLGGRFENSYNEQFF.

This chain joins TRBV6-5 and TRBJ1-2; D remains unclear. The ends were cut back, 5 bases at V and 4 bases at J, with 14 bases in the middle. The germline V gene has CDR1 MNHEY and CDR2 SVGAGI. CDR3 size: 14 residues. The CDR3 spells CASSPTLRVYGYTF. The CDR3 nucleotides read TGTGCCAGCAGTCCGACCCTTCGGGTCTATGGCTACACCTTC.

The chain links TRBV6-6 to TRBJ1-2; D unresolved. This CDR3 region has 13 residues. V was pared by 4 bases and J by 6 bases, with 12 bases between. From germline, CDR1 is MNHNY and CDR2 SVGAGI (reference sequence). The CDR3 DNA reads TGTGCCAGCAGTTCGGACGTTTGGAATGGCTACACCTTC. Amino acid sequence: CASSSDVWNGYTF.

This chain links TRBV6-5 with TRBJ2-3, with 7 bases fitting TRBD2. J was trimmed by 6 bases and V by 2 bases; bases with no gene match: 8. The CDR3 has 15 amino acids. The germline CDR1 and CDR2 sequences are MNHEY and SVGAGI. The CDR3 is CASSYDWGGGDTQYF. The DNA for the CDR3 is TGTGCCAGCAGTTACGATTGGGGGGGAGGGGATACGCAGTATTTT.

This chain joins TRBV5-6 and TRBJ2-2, with D maybe TRBD1 (5 bases). The CDR3 consists of 12 residues. V lost 4 bases and J 6 bases, leaving 7 bases between the germline ends. Germline V gene sequence: CDR1 SGHDT, CDR2 YYEEEE. This chain's CDR3 is CASSIQAGELFF. The CDR3 DNA is TGTGCCAGCAGCATACAGGCCGGGGAGCTGTTTTTT.

This chain uses TRBV20-1 with TRBJ2-5; no reliable D call. The CDR3 runs 10 residues. CDR1 and CDR2 from the germline V gene are DFQATT and SNEGSKA (reference sequence). For the CDR3, the DNA is TGCAGCGGATTGTGGGGGACCCAGTACTTC. It specifies CSGLWGTQYF.

This sequence joins TRBV5-6 and TRBJ2-6; 11 bases match TRBD2. Looked up from germline, CDR1 is SGHDT and CDR2 is YYEEEE. Trimming took 0 bases from V and 3 from J; bases not matched to a gene: 2. This CDR3 comprises 17 residues. As DNA, the CDR3 is TGTGCCAGCAGCTTGGGACTAGCGGGGTTTGGGGCCAACGTCCTGACTTTC. Its protein is CASSLGLAGFGANVLTF.

The chain employs TRBV18 and TRBJ1-1; unclear D gene. Per germline, CDR1 KGHSH and CDR2 LQKENI. CDR3 length: 14 residues. Deletions cut 3 bases from V and 1 base from J, with 9 bases between. CDR3 amino acids: CASSPAFRNTEAFF. CDR3 coding DNA: TGTGCCAGCTCACCGGCATTTAGGAACACTGAAGCTTTCTTT.

The genes are TRBV5-1 and TRBJ2-5; D might be TRBD2 (6 bases). Trimming removed 4 bases from V and 2 bases from J, with 12 bases in between. The CDR3 runs 14 residues. CDR1 and CDR2 (germline): SGHRS, YFSETQ. CDR3 loop: CASSGVSGQETQYF. CDR3 nucleotide sequence: TGCGCCAGCAGCGGCGTCAGCGGGCAAGAGACCCAGTACTTC.

The rearrangement links TRBV7-8 to TRBJ2-3; D is tentatively TRBD1 or TRBD2 (6 bases each). The CDR3 totals 16 residues. Germline loops: CDR1 SGHVS, CDR2 FQNEAQ. V was shortened by 6 bases and J by 2 bases, with 18 bases between the two germline ends. CDR3 amino acids: CASSKDRRGPTDTQYF. The CDR3 DNA is TGTGCCAGCAGTAAAGATAGACGGGGGCCCACAGATACGCAGTATTTT.

This chain joins TRBV27 and TRBJ1-2, with D maybe TRBD1 (5 bases). Germline CDR1 reads MNHEY; CDR2 reads SMNVEV (reference sequence). The CDR3 is 13 amino acids. V lost 6 bases and J lost 8, with 16 bases in between. CDR3 coding DNA: TGTGCCAGCAGCGCGTTTGGGGGTCAGGGCTACACCTTC. Translation: CASSAFGGQGYTF.